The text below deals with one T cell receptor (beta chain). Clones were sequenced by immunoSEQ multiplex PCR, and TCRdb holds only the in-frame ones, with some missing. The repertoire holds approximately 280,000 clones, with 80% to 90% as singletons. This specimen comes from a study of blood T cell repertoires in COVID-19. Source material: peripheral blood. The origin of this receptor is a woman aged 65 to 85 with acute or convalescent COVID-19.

The CDR3 DNA reads TGTGCCAGCAGCCCGCAGGATCCCCAGCCCCAGCATTTT. It translates to CASSPQDPQPQHF. J is TRBJ1-5 and V is TRBV5-8; no definite D call. Trimming took off 4 bases at V and 7 bases at J, with 12 bases between the two ends. The CDR3 consists of 13 residues. Germline lookup yields CDR1 SGHTS and CDR2 YDEGEE.